The sequence of this T cell receptor (beta chain) was determined in a study of regulatory T cells in long-lasting Graves disease. Study findings and constraints: Fewer public clonotypes were shared by new patients (around 990) than by persistent patients (approximately 2,700). Researchers reported studying only peripheral blood, not thyroid tissue.

Ten or more counts support this clonotype. The antigen remains undetermined. Time point described: newly diagnosed GD, antithyroid drugs for less than 3 months. PBMC RNA was the source of the TCR library. In building TCR beta libraries, iRepertoire HTBI primers were used together with Arm-PCR of CDR3 regions. Methods used by the authors: Looking across samples, the authors found some 67 TRBV and some 13 TRBJ segments. TCRdb ran MiXCR on the multiplex PCR reads and lists one entry per CDR3 protein. Here the V and J calls rest on TCRdb's processing, not on the authors' analysis. The repertoire holds 200,000 to 250,000 distinct CDR3 sequences, around 20% seen once, with around 20% in the top ten. Sequenced here: peripheral blood mononuclear cells (PBMCs), sampled at new diagnosis, from a patient treated with antithyroid drugs. The receptor comes from a female donor with Graves disease.

The CDR3 loop is CASSRLSPGGFYNEQFF. The CDR3 DNA is TGCGCCAGCAGCCGCCTAAGCCCAGGGGGGTTTTACAATGAGCAGTTCTTC. The J gene is TRBJ2-1, the V gene TRBV4-1; weak D call: TRBD1 (7 bases). With 4 bases removed from V and 4 bases from J, the gap between germline ends came to 20 bases. The CDR3 runs 17 residues. CDR1 is MGHRA and CDR2 is YSYEKL in the germline V gene.